This T cell receptor (beta chain) was retrieved from a study of early T cells in non-severe SARS-CoV-2 infection. Whole-study context: The authors sequenced bulk RNA from unsorted whole blood, leaving chains unpaired. Study-wide results and caveats: In VDJdb matching, anti-spike CD8 responses were favored while private and CD4 specificities went missing.

The library protocol tagged individual cDNA molecules with unique molecular identifiers. TCRdb processed the 5' RACE reads anew with MiXCR; each CDR3 protein has one entry. The sample includes about 59,000 distinct CDR3 sequences, under 15% of them seen just once. Germline V lookup: CDR1 LNHNV, CDR2 YYDKDF (reference sequence). The CDR3 covers 13 residues. Trimming pared 0 bases from V and 7 bases from J, leaving 7 bases between. The sample holds a few counts of this clonotype. As yet, its antigen is unknown. The sample consisted of whole blood, taken at baseline. This TCR came from an adult who was a healthcare worker with PCR-confirmed SARS-CoV-2 infection or an uninfected control (not recorded which). The chain uses TRBV15 and TRBJ1-5; D may be TRBD1 (6 bases). CDR3 bases: TGTGCCACCAGCAGAGACAGGGGACAGCCCCAGCATTTT. It translates to CATSRDRGQPQHF.